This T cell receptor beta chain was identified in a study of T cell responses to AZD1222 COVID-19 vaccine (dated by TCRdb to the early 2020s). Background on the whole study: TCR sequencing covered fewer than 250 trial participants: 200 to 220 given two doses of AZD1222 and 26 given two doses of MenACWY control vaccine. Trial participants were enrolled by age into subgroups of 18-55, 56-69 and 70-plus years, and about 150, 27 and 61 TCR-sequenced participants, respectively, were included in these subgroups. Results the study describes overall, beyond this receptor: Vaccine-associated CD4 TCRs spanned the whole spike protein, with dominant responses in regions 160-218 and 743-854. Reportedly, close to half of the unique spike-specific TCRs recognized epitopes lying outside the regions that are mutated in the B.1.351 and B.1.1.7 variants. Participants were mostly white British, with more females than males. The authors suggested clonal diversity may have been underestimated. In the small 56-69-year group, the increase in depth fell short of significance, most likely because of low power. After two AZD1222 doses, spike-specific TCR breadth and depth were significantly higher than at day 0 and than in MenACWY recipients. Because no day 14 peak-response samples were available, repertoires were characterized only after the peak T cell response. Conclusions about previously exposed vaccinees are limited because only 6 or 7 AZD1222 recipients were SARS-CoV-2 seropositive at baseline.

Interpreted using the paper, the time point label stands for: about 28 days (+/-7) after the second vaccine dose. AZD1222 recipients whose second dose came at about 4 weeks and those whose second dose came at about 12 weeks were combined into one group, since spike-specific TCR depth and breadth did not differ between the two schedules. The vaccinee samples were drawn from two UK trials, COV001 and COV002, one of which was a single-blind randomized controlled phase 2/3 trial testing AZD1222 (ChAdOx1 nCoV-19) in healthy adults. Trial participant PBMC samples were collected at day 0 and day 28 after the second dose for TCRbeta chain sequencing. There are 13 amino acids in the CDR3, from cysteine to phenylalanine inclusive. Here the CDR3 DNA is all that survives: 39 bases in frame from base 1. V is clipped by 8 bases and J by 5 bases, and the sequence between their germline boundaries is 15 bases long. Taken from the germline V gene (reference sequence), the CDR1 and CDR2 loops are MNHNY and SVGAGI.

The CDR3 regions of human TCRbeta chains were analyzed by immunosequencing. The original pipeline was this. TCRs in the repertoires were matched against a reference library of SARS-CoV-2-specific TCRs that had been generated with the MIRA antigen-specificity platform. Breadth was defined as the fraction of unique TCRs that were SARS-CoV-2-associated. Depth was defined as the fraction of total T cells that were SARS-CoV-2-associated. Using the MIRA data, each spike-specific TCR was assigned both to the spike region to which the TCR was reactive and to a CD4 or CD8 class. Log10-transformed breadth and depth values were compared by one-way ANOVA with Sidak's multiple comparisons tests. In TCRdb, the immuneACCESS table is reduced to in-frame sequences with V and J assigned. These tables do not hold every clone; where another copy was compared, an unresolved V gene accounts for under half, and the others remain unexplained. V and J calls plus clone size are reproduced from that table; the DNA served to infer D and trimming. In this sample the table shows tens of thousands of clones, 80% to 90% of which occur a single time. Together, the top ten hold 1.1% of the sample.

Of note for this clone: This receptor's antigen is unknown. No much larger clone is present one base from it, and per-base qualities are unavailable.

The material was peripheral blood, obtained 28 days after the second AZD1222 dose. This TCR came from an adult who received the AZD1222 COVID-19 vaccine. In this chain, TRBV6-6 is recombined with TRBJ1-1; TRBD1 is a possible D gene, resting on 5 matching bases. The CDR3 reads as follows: CASGAGGWTEAFF. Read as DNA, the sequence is TGTGCCAGCGGGGCCGGGGGTTGGACTGAAGCTTTCTTT.